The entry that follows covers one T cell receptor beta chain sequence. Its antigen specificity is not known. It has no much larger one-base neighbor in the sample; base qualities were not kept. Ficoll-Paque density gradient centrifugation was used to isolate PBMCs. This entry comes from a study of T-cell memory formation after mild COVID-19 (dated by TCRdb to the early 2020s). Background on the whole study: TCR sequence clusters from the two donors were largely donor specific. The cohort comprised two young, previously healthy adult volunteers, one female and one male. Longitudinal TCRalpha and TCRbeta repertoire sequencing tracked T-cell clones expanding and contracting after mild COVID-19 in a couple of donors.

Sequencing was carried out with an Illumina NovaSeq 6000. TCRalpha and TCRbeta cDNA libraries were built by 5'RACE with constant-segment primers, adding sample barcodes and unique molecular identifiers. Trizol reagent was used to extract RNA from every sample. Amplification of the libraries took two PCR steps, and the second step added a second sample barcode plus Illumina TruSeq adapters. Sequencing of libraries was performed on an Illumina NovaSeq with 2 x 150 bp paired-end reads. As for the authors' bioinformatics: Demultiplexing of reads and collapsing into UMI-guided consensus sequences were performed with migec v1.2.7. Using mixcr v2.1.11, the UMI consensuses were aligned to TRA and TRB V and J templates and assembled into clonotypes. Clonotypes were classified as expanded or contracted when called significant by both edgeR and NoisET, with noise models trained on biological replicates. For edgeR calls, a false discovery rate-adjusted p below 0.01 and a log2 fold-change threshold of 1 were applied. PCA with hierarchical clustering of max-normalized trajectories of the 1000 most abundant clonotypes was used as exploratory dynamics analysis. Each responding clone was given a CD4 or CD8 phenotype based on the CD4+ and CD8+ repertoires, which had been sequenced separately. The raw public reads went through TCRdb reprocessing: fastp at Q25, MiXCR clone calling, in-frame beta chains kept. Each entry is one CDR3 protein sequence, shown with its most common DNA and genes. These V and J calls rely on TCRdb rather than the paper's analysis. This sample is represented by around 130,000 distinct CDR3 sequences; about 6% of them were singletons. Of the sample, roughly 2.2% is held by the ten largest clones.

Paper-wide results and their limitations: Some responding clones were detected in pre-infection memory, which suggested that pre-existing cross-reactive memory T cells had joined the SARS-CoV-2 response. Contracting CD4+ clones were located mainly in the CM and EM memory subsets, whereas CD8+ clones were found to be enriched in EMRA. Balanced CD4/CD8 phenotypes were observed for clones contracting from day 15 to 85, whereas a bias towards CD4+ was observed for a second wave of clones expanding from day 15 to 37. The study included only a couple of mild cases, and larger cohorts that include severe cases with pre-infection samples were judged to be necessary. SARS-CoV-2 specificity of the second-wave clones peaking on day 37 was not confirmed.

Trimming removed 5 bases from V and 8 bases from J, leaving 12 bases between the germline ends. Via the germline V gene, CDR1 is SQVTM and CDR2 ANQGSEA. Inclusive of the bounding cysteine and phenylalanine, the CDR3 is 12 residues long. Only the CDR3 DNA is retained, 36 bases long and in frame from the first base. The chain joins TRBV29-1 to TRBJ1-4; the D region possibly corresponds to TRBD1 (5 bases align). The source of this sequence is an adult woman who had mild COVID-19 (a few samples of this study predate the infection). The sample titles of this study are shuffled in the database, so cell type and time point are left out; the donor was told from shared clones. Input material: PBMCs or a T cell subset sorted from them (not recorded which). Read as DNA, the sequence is TGCAGCGTTATGAAGGGGAGGGAAAAACTGTTTTTT. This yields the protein CSVMKGREKLFF.